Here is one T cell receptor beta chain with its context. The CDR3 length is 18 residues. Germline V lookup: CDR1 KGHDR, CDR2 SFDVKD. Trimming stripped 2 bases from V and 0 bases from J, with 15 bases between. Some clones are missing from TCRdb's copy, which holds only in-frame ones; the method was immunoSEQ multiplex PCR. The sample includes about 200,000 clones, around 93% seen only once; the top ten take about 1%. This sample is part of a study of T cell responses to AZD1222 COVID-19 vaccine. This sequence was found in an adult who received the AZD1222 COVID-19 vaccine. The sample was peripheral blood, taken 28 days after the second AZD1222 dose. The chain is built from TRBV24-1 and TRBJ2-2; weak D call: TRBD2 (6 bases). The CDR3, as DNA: TGTGCCACCAGTGATTGGGGGACCGGGGGAGCGAACACCGGGGAGCTGTTTTTT. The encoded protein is CATSDWGTGGANTGELFF.